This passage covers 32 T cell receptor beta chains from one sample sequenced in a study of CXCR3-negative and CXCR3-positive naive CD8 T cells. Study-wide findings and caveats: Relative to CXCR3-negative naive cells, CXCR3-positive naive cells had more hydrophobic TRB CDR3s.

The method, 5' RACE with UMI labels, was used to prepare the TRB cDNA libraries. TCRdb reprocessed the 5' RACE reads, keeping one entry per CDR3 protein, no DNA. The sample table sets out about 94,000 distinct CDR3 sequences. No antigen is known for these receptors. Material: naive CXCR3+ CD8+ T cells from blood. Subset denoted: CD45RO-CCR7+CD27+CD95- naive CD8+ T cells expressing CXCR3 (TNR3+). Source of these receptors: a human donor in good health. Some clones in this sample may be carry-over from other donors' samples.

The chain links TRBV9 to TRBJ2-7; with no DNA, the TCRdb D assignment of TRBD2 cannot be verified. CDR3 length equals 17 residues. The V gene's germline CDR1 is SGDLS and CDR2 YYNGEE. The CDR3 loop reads CASSAGLAGGSGYEQYF. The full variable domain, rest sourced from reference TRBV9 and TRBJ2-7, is DSGVTQTPKHLITATGQRVTLRCSPRSGDLSVYWYQQSLDQGLQFLIQYYNGEERAKGNILERFSAQQFPDLHSELNLSSLELGDSALYFCASSAGLAGGSGYEQYFGPGTRLTVT.

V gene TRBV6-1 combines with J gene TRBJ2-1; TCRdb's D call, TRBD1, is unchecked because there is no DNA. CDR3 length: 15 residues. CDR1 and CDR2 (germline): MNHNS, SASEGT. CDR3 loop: CASYEAGQDYNEQFF.

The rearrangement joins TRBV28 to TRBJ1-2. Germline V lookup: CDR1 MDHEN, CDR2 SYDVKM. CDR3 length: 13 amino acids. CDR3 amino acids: CASSQTTDYGYTF.

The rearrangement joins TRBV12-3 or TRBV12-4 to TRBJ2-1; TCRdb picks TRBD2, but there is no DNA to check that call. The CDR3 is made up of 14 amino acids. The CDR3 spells CASRILAGGNEQFF.

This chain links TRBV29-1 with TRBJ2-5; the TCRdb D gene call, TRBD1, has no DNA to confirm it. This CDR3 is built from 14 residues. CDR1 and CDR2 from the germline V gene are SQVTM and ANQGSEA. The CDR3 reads CSGRQGSSGETQYF.

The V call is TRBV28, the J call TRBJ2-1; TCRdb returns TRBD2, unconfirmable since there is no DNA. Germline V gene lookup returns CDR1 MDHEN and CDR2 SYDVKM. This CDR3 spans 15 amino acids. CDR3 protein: CASSFWGLALNEQFF.

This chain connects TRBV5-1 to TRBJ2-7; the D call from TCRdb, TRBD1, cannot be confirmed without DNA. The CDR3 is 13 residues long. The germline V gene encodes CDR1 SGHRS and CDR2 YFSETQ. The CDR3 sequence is CASSYRQGIEQYF.

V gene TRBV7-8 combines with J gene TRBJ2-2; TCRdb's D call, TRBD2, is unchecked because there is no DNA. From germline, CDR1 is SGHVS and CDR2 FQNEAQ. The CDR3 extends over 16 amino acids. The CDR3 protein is CASSPWGGQGTGELFF.

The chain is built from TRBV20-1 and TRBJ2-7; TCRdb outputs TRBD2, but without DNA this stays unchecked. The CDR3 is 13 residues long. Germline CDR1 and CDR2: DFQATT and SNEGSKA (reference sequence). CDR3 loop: CSARGSGDYEQYF.

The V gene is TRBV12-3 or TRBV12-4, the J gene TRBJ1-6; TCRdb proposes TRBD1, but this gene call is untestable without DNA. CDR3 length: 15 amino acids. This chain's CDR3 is CASSARTGGDSPLHF.

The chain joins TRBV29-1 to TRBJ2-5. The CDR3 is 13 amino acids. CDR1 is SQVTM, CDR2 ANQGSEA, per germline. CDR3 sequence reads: CSVALSHQETQYF.

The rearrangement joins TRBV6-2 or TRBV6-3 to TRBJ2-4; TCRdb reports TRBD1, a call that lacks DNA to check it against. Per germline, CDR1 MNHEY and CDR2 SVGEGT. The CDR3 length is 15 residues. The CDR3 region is CASSPEGGLKNIQYF.

CDR3: CASSFPGGAEDTQYF. The gene calls are TRBV7-3 and TRBJ2-3; TCRdb gives TRBD1 as the D gene, but with no DNA this cannot be confirmed. The CDR3 is made up of 15 amino acids. From germline, CDR1 is SGHTA and CDR2 FQGTGA.

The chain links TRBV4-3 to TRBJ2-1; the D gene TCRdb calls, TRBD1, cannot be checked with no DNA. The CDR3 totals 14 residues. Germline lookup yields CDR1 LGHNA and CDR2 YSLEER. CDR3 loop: CASSQDHLSHEQFF.

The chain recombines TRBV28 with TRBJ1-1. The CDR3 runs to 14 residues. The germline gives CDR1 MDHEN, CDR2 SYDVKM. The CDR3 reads CASSSVRWSTEAFF.

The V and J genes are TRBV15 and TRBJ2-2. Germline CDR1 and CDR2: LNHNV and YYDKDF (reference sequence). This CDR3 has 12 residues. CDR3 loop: CATRAGPGELFF.

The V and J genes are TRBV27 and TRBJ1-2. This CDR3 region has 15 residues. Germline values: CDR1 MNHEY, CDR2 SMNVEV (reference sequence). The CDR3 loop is CASSLWYGESYGYTF.

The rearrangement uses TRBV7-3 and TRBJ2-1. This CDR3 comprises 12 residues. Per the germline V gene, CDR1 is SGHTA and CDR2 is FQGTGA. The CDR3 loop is CASSFQNNEQFF.

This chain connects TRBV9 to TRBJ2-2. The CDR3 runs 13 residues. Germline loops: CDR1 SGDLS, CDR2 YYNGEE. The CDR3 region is CASSVGSSGELFF.

The CDR3 sequence is CASTPEGVGFSQDEQFF. The chain joins TRBV5-1 to TRBJ2-1; as DNA is missing, the TRBD1 call by TCRdb cannot be tested. The CDR3 loop spans 17 amino acids. CDR1 SGHRS and CDR2 YFSETQ come from the germline V gene.

This chain's CDR3 is CASSLVLGVGEKLFF. The chain uses TRBV7-8 and TRBJ1-4; TCRdb returns TRBD1, unconfirmable since there is no DNA. The CDR3 runs to 15 residues. Germline V gene data show CDR1 as SGHVS and CDR2 as FQNEAQ.

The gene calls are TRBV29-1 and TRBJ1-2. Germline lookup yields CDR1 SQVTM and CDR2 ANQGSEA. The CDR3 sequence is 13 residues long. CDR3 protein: CSVIASPDYGYTF.

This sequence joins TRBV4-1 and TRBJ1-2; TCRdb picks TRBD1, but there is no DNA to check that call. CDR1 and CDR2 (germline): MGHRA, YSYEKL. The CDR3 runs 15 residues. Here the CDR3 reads CASSQLTGLDYGYTF.

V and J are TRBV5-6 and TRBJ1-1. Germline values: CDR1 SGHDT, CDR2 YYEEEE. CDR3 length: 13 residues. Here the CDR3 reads CASSLGFYTEAFF.

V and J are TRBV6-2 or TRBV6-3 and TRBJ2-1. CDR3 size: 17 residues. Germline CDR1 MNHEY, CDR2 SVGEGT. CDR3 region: CASSYSPVTQSYNEQFF.

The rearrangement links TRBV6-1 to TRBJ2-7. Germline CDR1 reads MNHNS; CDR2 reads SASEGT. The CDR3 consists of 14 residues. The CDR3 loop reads CASSPFDGAHEQYF.

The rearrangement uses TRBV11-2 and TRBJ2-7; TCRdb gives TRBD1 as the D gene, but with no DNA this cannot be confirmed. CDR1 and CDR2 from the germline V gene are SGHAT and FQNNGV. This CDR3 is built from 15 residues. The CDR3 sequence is CASSLGAGLGYEQYF.

This CDR3 reads CASSDLESNEQFF. The gene calls are TRBV2 and TRBJ2-1. The CDR3 extends over 13 amino acids. Germline CDR1 reads SNHLY; CDR2 reads FYNNEI.

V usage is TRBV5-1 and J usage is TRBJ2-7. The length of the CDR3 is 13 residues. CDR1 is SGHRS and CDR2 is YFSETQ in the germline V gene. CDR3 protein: CASSSYSAYEQYF.

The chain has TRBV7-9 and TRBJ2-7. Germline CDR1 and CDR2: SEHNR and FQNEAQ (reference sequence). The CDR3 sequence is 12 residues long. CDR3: CASSLEGGEQYF.

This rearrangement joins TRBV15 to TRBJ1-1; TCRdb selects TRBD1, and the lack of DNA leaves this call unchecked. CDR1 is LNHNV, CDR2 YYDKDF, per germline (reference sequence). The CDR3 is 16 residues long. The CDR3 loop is CATEGQGGNMNTEAFF.

The CDR3 is CASSEIPGTSGGNEQFF. The chain combines TRBV6-4 with TRBJ2-1; absent DNA, TCRdb's TRBD2 call cannot be checked. The length of the CDR3 is 17 residues. From germline, CDR1 is MRHNA and CDR2 SNTAGT.